This T cell receptor (beta chain) was recorded in a study of blood T cell repertoires in COVID-19. TCRdb's table, derived via immunoSEQ multiplex PCR, lists solely in-frame clones and lacks some. The profile covers roughly 88,000 clones, with 72% appearing a single time and 20% to 25% taken by the ten largest. The CDR3 covers 15 residues. Trimming removed 3 bases from V and 5 bases from J; junction bases left unmatched: 10. Germline CDR1 SQVTM, CDR2 ANQGSEA. Sequencing input: peripheral blood. The rearrangement links TRBV29-1 to TRBJ2-3; TRBD1 agrees at 8 bases. The sequence came from a woman aged 60-75 years in a cohort sampled during active or convalescent COVID-19. The CDR3 reads CSVEGGRGLRDTQYF. CDR3 in DNA: TGCAGCGTTGAGGGGGGCAGGGGGCTAAGAGATACGCAGTATTTT.